What follows are 26 T cell receptor beta chains derived from one specimen sequenced in a study of cytomegalovirus exposure and HLA in healthy donors. PCR primers comprised 60 Vbeta and 13 Jbeta primers. Generated by immunoSEQ multiplex PCR, the TCRdb table keeps only in-frame clones and is missing some. The repertoire holds 150,000 to 180,000 clones, with more than 70% as singletons. The specimen sequenced was PBMCs. The receptors here all came from a woman aged 40-49 years in good health and CMV-seropositive.

This clone showed up just once. The chain has TRBV5-8 and TRBJ1-2; TRBD1 is a possible D gene (6 bases). V lost 2 bases to trimming and J lost 5 bases, with 13 bases between them. Germline lookup yields CDR1 SGHTS and CDR2 YDEGEE. CDR3 length equals 14 residues. The CDR3 DNA sequence: TGTGCCAGCAGCTTTCCTGGGACACCGTATGGCTACACCTTC. It specifies CASSFPGTPYGYTF.

The chain recombines TRBV9 with TRBJ2-1; 9 bases agree with TRBD2. Trimming removed 0 bases from V and 4 bases from J; junction bases left unmatched: 2. The V gene's germline CDR1 is SGDLS and CDR2 YYNGEE. CDR3 length: 15 amino acids. CDR3 in amino acids: CASSVGLAEYNEQFF. CDR3 bases: TGTGCCAGCAGCGTAGGACTAGCGGAATACAATGAGCAGTTCTTC. Based on the CDR3 plus reference TRBV9 and TRBJ2-1, the full variable domain is DSGVTQTPKHLITATGQRVTLRCSPRSGDLSVYWYQQSLDQGLQFLIQYYNGEERAKGNILERFSAQQFPDLHSELNLSSLELGDSALYFCASSVGLAEYNEQFFGPGTRLTVL.

The V and J genes are TRBV27 and TRBJ1-1; D remains ambiguous. Germline-derived CDR1 and CDR2 are MNHEY and SMNVEV (reference sequence). V lost 3 bases, J lost 7 bases, and 12 bases lay in between. CDR3 length: 13 residues. In DNA, the CDR3 is TGTGCCAGCAGTTTGGATTCGGGGAATGAAGCTTTCTTT. Protein: CASSLDSGNEAFF.

This chain connects TRBV14 to TRBJ2-7, with D tentatively TRBD1 (5 bases). The ends were cut back, 2 bases at V and 5 bases at J, with 10 bases in the middle. CDR1 is SGHDN and CDR2 is FVKESK in the germline V gene. The CDR3 totals 13 residues. CDR3 coding DNA: TGTGCCAGCAGCCAACCAGGGTACCACGAGCAGTACTTC. Amino acids: CASSQPGYHEQYF. The whole variable domain, filled in from reference TRBV14 and TRBJ2-7, reads EAGVTQFPSHSVIEKGQTVTLRCDPISGHDNLYWYRRVMGKEIKFLLHFVKESKQDESGMPNNRFLAERTGGTYSTLKVQPAELEDSGVYFCASSQPGYHEQYFGPGTRLTVT.

CDR3: CAWSKTHQFF. The CDR3 DNA sequence: TGTGCCTGGAGTAAAACACATCAGTTCTTC. This chain uses TRBV30 with TRBJ2-1; the D is unclear. Germline V gene lookup returns CDR1 GTSNPN and CDR2 SVGIG (reference sequence). V lost 2 bases and J 13 bases, leaving 9 bases between the germline ends. The CDR3 is 10 residues long.

The chain joins TRBV5-1 to TRBJ2-1, with 7 nucleotides matching TRBD2. V gave up 4 bases and J gave up 4 bases; unmatched junction bases: 8. The CDR3 covers 15 residues. Germline CDR1 SGHRS, CDR2 YFSETQ. CDR3 in amino acids: CASSPDGTTYNEQFF. The CDR3, as DNA: TGCGCCAGCAGCCCGGACGGGACTACTTACAATGAGCAGTTCTTC.

V and J are TRBV5-4 and TRBJ1-2; D ambiguous. V lost 3 bases and J lost 0, with 12 bases in between. This CDR3 has 15 residues. Germline V CDR1 and CDR2: SGHNT, YYREEE (reference sequence). This CDR3 is CASSSAVGANYGYTF. DNA of the CDR3: TGTGCCAGCAGCTCGGCAGTAGGAGCTAACTATGGCTACACCTTC. The full variable domain, in which reference TRBV5-4 and TRBJ1-2 provide the parts outside the CDR3, is ETGVTQSPTHLIKTRGQQVTLRCSSQSGHNTVSWYQQALGQGPQFIFQYYREEENGRGNFPPRFSGLQFPNYSSELNVNALELDDSALYLCASSSAVGANYGYTFGSGTRLTVV.

The chain employs TRBV5-1 and TRBJ2-7, with 7 bases lining up with TRBD2. CDR3 size: 15 residues. The germline gives CDR1 SGHRS, CDR2 YFSETQ. Trimming took 3 bases from V and 6 from J; bases not matched to a gene: 12. CDR3 region: CASSSFGTTTGEQYF. The CDR3 nucleotides are TGCGCCAGCAGCTCTTTCGGGACTACTACCGGCGAGCAGTACTTC. Full variable domain (remainder filled in from reference TRBV5-1 and TRBJ2-7): KAGVTQTPRYLIKTRGQQVTLSCSPISGHRSVSWYQQTPGQGLQFLFEYFSETQRNKGNFPGRFSGRQFSNSRSEMNVSTLELGDSALYLCASSSFGTTTGEQYFGPGTRLTVT.

The gene calls are TRBV19 and TRBJ1-5; tentative D call: TRBD1 (6 bases). CDR1 LNHDA and CDR2 SQIVND come from the germline V gene (reference sequence). This CDR3 has 15 amino acids. The V gene lost 7 bases and the J gene lost 7 bases, with 20 bases spanning the gap. The CDR3: CASKGSSRGSQPQHF. In nucleotides, the CDR3 is TGTGCCAGTAAGGGGTCGAGCAGGGGAAGCCAGCCCCAGCATTTT.

This sequence joins TRBV6-6 and TRBJ2-1; the match to TRBD2 covers 8 bases. V gave up 2 bases and J gave up 11 bases; unmatched junction bases: 11. CDR1 MNHNY and CDR2 SVGAGI come from the germline V gene (reference sequence). The CDR3 is made up of 15 amino acids. CDR3 in DNA: TGTGCCAGCAGTTACCCCGGGACTAGGGGACCGCAGCAGTTCTTC. Its translation is CASSYPGTRGPQQFF.

V and J are TRBV2 and TRBJ2-7; TRBD2 is a possible D gene (6 bases). The CDR3 has 14 residues. The germline CDR1 and CDR2 sequences are SNHLY and FYNNEI. The ends were cut back, 7 bases at V and 0 bases at J, with 13 bases in the middle. For the CDR3, the DNA is TGTGCCAGCACTGGGGACTTCGTCTCCTACGAGCAGTACTTC. Translating it yields CASTGDFVSYEQYF.

This chain connects TRBV4-1 to TRBJ2-6; no definite D call. The germline V gene has CDR1 MGHRA and CDR2 YSYEKL. CDR3 length: 19 residues. Trimming left V 3 bases short and J 4 bases short, with 22 bases between. The CDR3 here is CASSHPRDFAPSGANVLTF. The CDR3 DNA reads as TGCGCCAGCAGCCACCCCCGAGACTTCGCTCCCTCAGGGGCCAACGTCCTGACTTTC.

This rearrangement joins TRBV18 to TRBJ2-7; the match to TRBD1 covers 12 bases. Trimming at V came to 5 bases and at J to 6 bases, leaving 11 bases not matched to a gene. The CDR3 totals 16 residues. Germline assignment: CDR1 KGHSH and CDR2 LQKENI. For the CDR3, the DNA is TGTGCCAGCTCATCCTCCTCGGGACAGGGGGCACGCGAGCAGTACTTC. It specifies CASSSSSGQGAREQYF.

The V gene is TRBV5-1, the J gene TRBJ2-1; perhaps TRBD2 as D (5 bases). The CDR3 sequence is 13 residues long. In germline, CDR1 is SGHRS, CDR2 YFSETQ. The V end lost 8 bases, the J end lost 4 bases, and 13 bases lay between the germline ends. CDR3 region: CASSEGVYNEQFF. The CDR3 DNA follows: TGCGCCAGTTCAGAGGGCGTATACAATGAGCAGTTCTTC.

The V gene is TRBV5-8, the J gene TRBJ2-7; D is unresolved. V dropped 0 bases and J dropped 2 bases, with 6 bases sitting between them. This CDR3 has 13 amino acids. CDR1 SGHTS and CDR2 YDEGEE come from the germline V gene. CDR3 nucleotide sequence: TGTGCCAGCAGCTTGGTCCTCCCCTACGAGCAGTACTTC. It codes for CASSLVLPYEQYF.

The chain is built from TRBV5-1 and TRBJ1-1, with a weak D call TRBD1 (6 bases). The CDR3 extends over 14 amino acids. The germline V gene has CDR1 SGHRS and CDR2 YFSETQ. V lost 4 bases and J lost 1, with 11 bases in between. CDR3 in amino acids: CASSTLRGNTEAFF. CDR3 bases: TGCGCCAGCAGCACACTCAGGGGGAACACTGAAGCTTTCTTT. The full variable domain, with the rest looked up from reference TRBV5-1 and TRBJ1-1, is KAGVTQTPRYLIKTRGQQVTLSCSPISGHRSVSWYQQTPGQGLQFLFEYFSETQRNKGNFPGRFSGRQFSNSRSEMNVSTLELGDSALYLCASSTLRGNTEAFFGQGTRLTVV.

The chain carries TRBV9 and TRBJ1-3; 8 positions match TRBD1. Germline lookup yields CDR1 SGDLS and CDR2 YYNGEE. CDR3 size: 15 residues. V dropped 2 bases and J dropped 4; count of bases not matched to a gene: 5. CDR3 protein: CASSVSGGLGNTIYF. The CDR3, as DNA: TGTGCCAGCAGCGTCTCAGGGGGCTTAGGAAACACCATATATTTT.

This sequence joins TRBV27 and TRBJ2-3, with a tentative D call TRBD2 (6 bases). The CDR3 has 16 amino acids. Germline V CDR1 and CDR2: MNHEY, SMNVEV (reference sequence). V was trimmed by 2 bases and J by 1 base, leaving 13 bases between them. The CDR3 DNA reads as TGTGCCAGCAGTTTACTGGAACCGGGGGGCACAGATACGCAGTATTTT. It specifies CASSLLEPGGTDTQYF.

As for this clone: The identical CDR3 is also encoded by other nucleotide sequences in the sample. The chain uses TRBV9 and TRBJ2-5; TRBD2 might be the D (6 bases). V gave up 4 bases and J gave up 5 bases, with 21 bases separating them. Germline-derived CDR1 and CDR2 are SGDLS and YYNGEE. The CDR3 extends over 16 amino acids. CDR3 sequence reads: CASSLESGSPRETQYF. CDR3 in DNA: TGTGCCAGCAGCTTAGAGAGCGGGTCACCCCGGGAGACCCAGTACTTC.

The CDR3 sequence is CASSQPGLARREQYF. DNA of the CDR3: TGTGCCAGCAGTCAGCCGGGACTAGCCCGTAGAGAGCAGTACTTC. The rearrangement links TRBV28 to TRBJ2-7; 9 positions agree with TRBD2. The junction had 12 bases not matched to a gene; V was cut back by 5 bases and J by 7 bases. The germline V gene has CDR1 MDHEN and CDR2 SYDVKM. The CDR3 consists of 15 residues.

The CDR3 nucleotides are TGTGCCAGCAGCGTACCCCCACTAGCGGGAGGGCCCTGGGGAACCTACGAGCAGTACTTC. Its translation: CASSVPPLAGGPWGTYEQYF. This chain uses TRBV21-1 with TRBJ2-7; TRBD2 is the table's D call, not checked against the DNA. TRBV21-1 is a documented pseudogene. This CDR3 contains 20 residues.

The chain couples TRBV4-1 to TRBJ1-1; no firm D call. Deletions cut 0 bases from V and 11 bases from J, with 13 bases between. CDR1 is MGHRA, CDR2 YSYEKL, per germline. The CDR3 sequence is 13 residues long. CDR3 region: CASSQDGPRGAFF. CDR3 bases: TGCGCCAGCAGCCAAGACGGTCCGAGAGGGGCTTTCTTT.

The CDR3 sequence: CASSPDEANSASTF. The DNA for the CDR3 is TGTGCCAGCTCACCAGATGAGGCAAATTCGGCTAGTACCTTC. V is TRBV18 and J is TRBJ1-2, with D hard to call. Germline values: CDR1 KGHSH, CDR2 LQKENI. V was clipped by 2 bases and J by 14 bases, with 21 bases between them. This CDR3 has 14 amino acids.

This clone was found a few times. The chain combines TRBV5-1 with TRBJ1-1; D remains ambiguous. V was pared by 0 bases and J by 3 bases, with 9 bases between. CDR1 and CDR2 from the germline V gene are SGHRS and YFSETQ. The CDR3 contains 14 residues. The CDR3 protein is CASSLAYGDTEAFF. CDR3 nucleotides: TGCGCCAGCAGCTTGGCCTACGGGGACACTGAAGCTTTCTTT.

This chain uses TRBV6-6 with TRBJ1-2; TRBD1 matches at 9 bases. This CDR3 contains 15 residues. CDR1 MNHNY and CDR2 SVGAGI come from the germline V gene (reference sequence). Germline trimming cut 0 bases from V and 7 bases from J; bases unmatched to any gene: 6. For the CDR3, the DNA is TGTGCCAGCAGTTACTCGGTGGGACAGGGAAGTGGCTACACCTTC. Translation gives CASSYSVGQGSGYTF.

CDR3 bases: TGTGCCAGCAGTTTTCGGGGTACAGGGAACTATGGCTACACCTTC. This codes for CASSFRGTGNYGYTF. The chain combines TRBV28 with TRBJ1-2, with TRBD1 as a possible D gene (6 bases). The CDR3 totals 15 residues. The V gene lost 3 bases and the J gene lost 2 bases, with 13 bases spanning the gap. Germline V gene sequence: CDR1 MDHEN, CDR2 SYDVKM.